Following are 26 T cell receptor beta chains from one sample sequenced in a study of a mutant IDH1 vaccine in newly diagnosed glioma. Sequencing was performed with immunoSEQ multiplex PCR; in TCRdb, only in-frame clones are kept and a portion is missing. The sample gives about 25,000 clones, roughly 80% of which show up once; approximately 9.5% is in the top ten. Specified time point: week 11, during vaccination. Vaccination used 300 ug of mutant IDH1 20-mer peptide per dose, with topical imiquimod. For these receptors, no antigen is known. Sequences were derived from PBMCs, sampled from a glioma patient whose treatment included an IDH1 peptide vaccine. Every receptor here comes from a woman aged 18-30 years with glioma.

This clone was seen a handful of times. The gene calls are TRBV15 and TRBJ1-2; D ambiguous. V gave up 0 bases and J gave up 9 bases, with 11 bases separating them. Germline V lookup: CDR1 LNHNV, CDR2 YYDKDF (reference sequence). The CDR3 spans 13 residues. CDR3 nucleotides: TGTGCCACCAGCAGAGACAGGAGTCACAGCTACACCTTC. This translates into CATSRDRSHSYTF. Full variable domain (rest looked up from reference TRBV15 and TRBJ1-2): DAMVIQNPRYQVTQFGKPVTLSCSQTLNHNVMYWYQQKSSQAPKLLFHYYDKDFNNEADTPDNFQSRRPNTSFCFLDIRSPGLGDTAMYLCATSRDRSHSYTFGSGTRLTVV.

This clone was counted once. This chain connects TRBV10-3 to TRBJ1-3; the D gene is possibly TRBD1 (6 bases). V lost 4 bases and J lost 4, with 20 bases in between. This CDR3 is 17 amino acids long. In germline, CDR1 is ENHRY, CDR2 SYGVKD. CDR3: CAISGLRDTDPGNTIYF. CDR3 bases: TGTGCCATCAGTGGACTCCGGGACACCGACCCAGGAAACACCATATATTTT.

The V gene is TRBV4-3, the J gene TRBJ1-2; D perhaps matches TRBD1 (6 bases). Germline CDR1 LGHNA, CDR2 YSLEER. Trimming left V 4 bases short and J 1 base short, with 10 bases between. The CDR3 is made up of 14 amino acids. The CDR3 reads CASSPKGGNYGYTF. The CDR3 DNA sequence: TGCGCCAGCAGCCCCAAGGGGGGTAACTATGGCTACACCTTC.

This clone was detected a few times. The rearrangement links TRBV29-1 to TRBJ1-1; 9 positions agree with TRBD1. V shed 7 bases, J shed 4 bases, and the junction held 7 bases outside the gene matches. The CDR3 is 13 residues long. The germline gives CDR1 SQVTM, CDR2 ANQGSEA. CDR3 sequence reads: CSARQGVSTEAFF. The CDR3 DNA follows: TGCAGCGCTCGACAGGGGGTGAGCACTGAAGCTTTCTTT.

This rearrangement joins TRBV30 to TRBJ1-6; D perhaps matches TRBD1 (5 bases). The CDR3 contains 11 residues. In germline, CDR1 is GTSNPN, CDR2 SVGIG (reference sequence). V was cut by 5 bases and J by 6 bases, with 5 bases left in between. The CDR3 coding sequence is TGTGCCTGGGACAGTAATTCACCCCTCCACTTT. Translating it yields CAWDSNSPLHF.

This clone was detected only a few times. V is TRBV6-5 and J is TRBJ2-7, with D perhaps matching TRBD1 (5 bases). The length of the CDR3 is 11 residues. Germline CDR1 is MNHEY and CDR2 is SVGAGI. The V end lost 6 bases, the J end lost 4 bases, and 7 bases lay between the germline ends. The CDR3 loop is CASSAGYEQYF. In nucleotides, the CDR3 is TGTGCCAGCAGCGCAGGGTACGAGCAGTACTTC.

The chain employs TRBV29-1 and TRBJ1-4; TRBD1 agrees at 7 bases. Germline-derived CDR1 and CDR2 are SQVTM and ANQGSEA. This CDR3 has 14 amino acids. Unmatched junction bases numbered 11, after V lost 6 bases and J lost 7 bases. Here the CDR3 reads CSVKTGRASEKLFF. CDR3 coding DNA: TGCAGCGTAAAGACAGGGAGGGCATCTGAAAAACTGTTTTTT.

The chain links TRBV7-9 to TRBJ1-1; D is unresolved. The V gene's germline CDR1 is SEHNR and CDR2 FQNEAQ (reference sequence). Trimming removed 5 bases from V and 0 bases from J, with 10 bases in between. The length of the CDR3 is 14 residues. In DNA, the CDR3 is TGTGCCAGCAGCCAAAAACAGATGAACACTGAAGCTTTCTTT. Amino acids: CASSQKQMNTEAFF.

This chain uses TRBV2 with TRBJ1-1; tentatively, D is TRBD1 (6 bases). Germline CDR1 SNHLY, CDR2 FYNNEI. The V end was cut by 9 bases, the J end by 1 base, with 12 bases between. The CDR3 sequence is 13 residues long. As DNA, the CDR3 is TGTGCCAGTTCGGGACAAAAGAACACTGAAGCTTTCTTT. The encoded protein is CASSGQKNTEAFF.

This clone was observed once. This chain joins TRBV21-1 and TRBJ2-7; the DNA was not used to check the table's D call, TRBD2. TRBV21-1 is a documented pseudogene. The CDR3 totals 17 residues. CDR3 in DNA: TGTGCCAGCAGCGACCTCGTCCCGGGGGAGAGGGTGTACGAGCAGTACTTC. Translation: CASSDLVPGERVYEQYF.

The V call is TRBV2, the J call TRBJ2-7; D uncertain. The V end was cut by 3 bases, the J end by 3 bases, with 9 bases between. This CDR3 has 13 amino acids. CDR1 and CDR2 (germline): SNHLY, FYNNEI. The CDR3, as DNA: TGTGCCAGCAGTGACCGGATCTTCTACGAGCAGTACTTC. Its translation is CASSDRIFYEQYF. The whole variable domain, filled in from reference TRBV2 and TRBJ2-7, reads EPEVTQTPSHQVTQMGQEVILRCVPISNHLYFYWYRQILGQKVEFLVSFYNNEISEKSEIFDDQFSVERPDGSNFTLKIRSTKLEDSAMYFCASSDRIFYEQYFGPGTRLTVT.

This clone was seen a few times. The rearrangement joins TRBV29-1 to TRBJ1-1, with D perhaps TRBD1 (6 bases). This CDR3 region has 13 residues. Trimming left V 4 bases short and J 7 bases short, with 16 bases between. The germline CDR1 and CDR2 sequences are SQVTM and ANQGSEA. CDR3: CSVGWGPGGEAFF. CDR3 coding DNA: TGCAGCGTTGGGTGGGGGCCGGGGGGTGAAGCTTTCTTT.

V and J are TRBV2 and TRBJ1-1; no clear D. Trimming left V 1 base short and J 5 bases short, with 11 bases between. In germline, CDR1 is SNHLY, CDR2 FYNNEI. This CDR3 is 14 amino acids long. CDR3 coding DNA: TGTGCCAGCAGTGAAGACGGGGTGGGGACTGAAGCTTTCTTT. Translating it yields CASSEDGVGTEAFF.

The J gene is TRBJ2-7, the V gene TRBV5-8; 10 nucleotides align to TRBD1. The CDR3 is made up of 20 amino acids. Germline trimming cut 2 bases from V and 6 bases from J; bases unmatched to any gene: 23. Germline CDR1 SGHTS, CDR2 YDEGEE. CDR3 DNA: TGTGCCAGCAGCTTTCACTACACCGGGACAGGGGAAAGAGAGGGCCTCGAGCAGTACTTC. Protein sequence: CASSFHYTGTGEREGLEQYF. Variable domain in full (rest from reference TRBV5-8 and TRBJ2-7): EAGVTQSPTHLIKTRGQQATLRCSPISGHTSVYWYQQALGLGLQFLLWYDEGEERNRGNFPPRFSGRQFPNYSSELNVNALELEDSALYLCASSFHYTGTGEREGLEQYFGPGTRLTVT.

The chain is built from TRBV5-6 and TRBJ1-5; D remains ambiguous. The CDR3 sequence is 13 residues long. Between the trimmed V and J ends, which lost 1 base and 7 bases, there was a span of 9 bases. Per germline, CDR1 SGHDT and CDR2 YYEEEE. CDR3 sequence reads: CASSLWGVQPQHF. DNA for the CDR3: TGTGCCAGCAGCTTGTGGGGTGTCCAGCCCCAGCATTTT.

The rearrangement links TRBV4-2 to TRBJ2-7; D is possibly TRBD1 or TRBD2 (7 bases each). Germline V gene data show CDR1 as LGHNA and CDR2 as YNFKEQ. Trimming pared 4 bases from V and 3 bases from J, leaving 16 bases between. The CDR3 is 15 residues long. CDR3 sequence: CASSRTTGEGYEQYF. The DNA for the CDR3 is TGTGCCAGCAGCCGCACCACAGGGGAGGGCTACGAGCAGTACTTC.

The chain combines TRBV30 with TRBJ2-1, with D hard to call. The CDR3 is 12 residues long. CDR1 and CDR2 (germline): GTSNPN, SVGIG (reference sequence). Trimming pared 0 bases from V and 8 bases from J, leaving 8 bases between. This CDR3 is CAWSVGRDEQFF. The CDR3 DNA follows: TGTGCCTGGAGTGTTGGTCGCGATGAGCAGTTCTTC. The whole variable domain, filled in from reference TRBV30 and TRBJ2-1, reads SQTIHQWPATLVQPVGSPLSLECTVEGTSNPNLYWYRQAAGRGLQLLFYSVGIGQISSEVPQNLSASRPQDRQFILSSKKLLLSDSGFYLCAWSVGRDEQFFGPGTRLTVL.

The chain recombines TRBV7-9 with TRBJ2-4; 7 positions agree with TRBD1. J was trimmed by 2 bases and V by 5 bases; bases with no gene match: 3. The CDR3 is 14 residues long. The V gene's germline CDR1 is SEHNR and CDR2 FQNEAQ (reference sequence). The DNA for the CDR3 is TGTGCCAGCAGCCCGGGACAGTCCAAAAACATTCAGTACTTC. Amino acid sequence: CASSPGQSKNIQYF.

The J gene is TRBJ2-1, the V gene TRBV7-9; D call uncertain. V gave up 4 bases and J gave up 10 bases, with 14 bases separating them. Germline CDR1 reads SEHNR; CDR2 reads FQNEAQ (reference sequence). The CDR3 extends over 13 amino acids. CDR3 coding DNA: TGTGCCAGCAGCTCCCCTGCAGGCAGGGAGCAGTTCTTC. Protein product: CASSSPAGREQFF.

The chain has TRBV6-5 and TRBJ2-1; TRBD2 aligns across 11 bases. Germline V gene lookup returns CDR1 MNHEY and CDR2 SVGAGI. J lost 3 bases, V lost 6 bases, and 1 base had no gene match. CDR3 length: 14 residues. For the CDR3, the DNA is TGTGCCAGCAGAACTAGCGGGAGCTACAATGAGCAGTTCTTC. It is translated as CASRTSGSYNEQFF.

This rearrangement joins TRBV6-5 to TRBJ2-3, with D possibly being TRBD1 or TRBD2 (5 bases each). V gave up 8 bases and J gave up 4 bases, with 19 bases separating them. Germline V lookup: CDR1 MNHEY, CDR2 SVGAGI. The CDR3 is made up of 15 amino acids. The CDR3 bases are TGTGCCAGCCGCTCGGGGTGGGGGAACCCAGATACGCAGTATTTT. It encodes CASRSGWGNPDTQYF.

V gene TRBV5-5 combines with J gene TRBJ2-5, with 8 bases that match TRBD2. The length of the CDR3 is 15 residues. The germline V gene encodes CDR1 SGHKS and CDR2 YYEKEE (reference sequence). The ends lost 1 base at V and 5 bases at J; junction bases unmatched: 7. The DNA of the CDR3 is TGTGCCAGCAGCTTGTTCGGGGGGGAAGCGGAGACCCAGTACTTC. Translation: CASSLFGGEAETQYF.

V is TRBV19 and J is TRBJ1-5; 7 bases are shared with TRBD1. The V and J ends lost 7 bases and 1 base, in that order; junction bases with no gene match: 19. The CDR3 loop spans 19 amino acids. Germline-derived CDR1 and CDR2 are LNHDA and SQIVND (reference sequence). As DNA, the CDR3 is TGTGCCAGTACGCCCATGGGGGGACAGACCCTTTTCAGCAATCAGCCCCAGCATTTT. This codes for CASTPMGGQTLFSNQPQHF.

This clone was observed a few times. The chain joins TRBV6-1 to TRBJ2-3; D is undetermined. The CDR3 spans 14 residues. CDR1 is MNHNS, CDR2 SASEGT, per germline. V lost 3 bases and J 0 bases, leaving 7 bases between the germline ends. The CDR3 loop reads CASSDRDSTDTQYF. The CDR3 DNA is TGTGCCAGCAGTGATCGAGACAGCACAGATACGCAGTATTTT.

This chain joins TRBV10-3 and TRBJ1-2; TRBD1 aligns across 8 bases. Germline V gives CDR1 ENHRY, CDR2 SYGVKD. This CDR3 has 13 residues. Trimming cost V 6 bases and J 6 bases; bases outside gene matches: 6. In nucleotides, the CDR3 is TGTGCCATCAGCATAGGACAGGGTGATGGCTACACCTTC. Its protein is CAISIGQGDGYTF.

The chain has TRBV5-5 and TRBJ1-2; 10 bases are a match to TRBD1. The germline CDR1 and CDR2 sequences are SGHKS and YYEKEE (reference sequence). There are 15 residues in the CDR3. V was clipped by 2 bases and J by 4 bases; unmatched bases: 5. This CDR3 reads CASSFGQGGTYGYTF. For the CDR3, the DNA is TGTGCCAGCAGCTTCGGACAGGGGGGTACCTATGGCTACACCTTC.